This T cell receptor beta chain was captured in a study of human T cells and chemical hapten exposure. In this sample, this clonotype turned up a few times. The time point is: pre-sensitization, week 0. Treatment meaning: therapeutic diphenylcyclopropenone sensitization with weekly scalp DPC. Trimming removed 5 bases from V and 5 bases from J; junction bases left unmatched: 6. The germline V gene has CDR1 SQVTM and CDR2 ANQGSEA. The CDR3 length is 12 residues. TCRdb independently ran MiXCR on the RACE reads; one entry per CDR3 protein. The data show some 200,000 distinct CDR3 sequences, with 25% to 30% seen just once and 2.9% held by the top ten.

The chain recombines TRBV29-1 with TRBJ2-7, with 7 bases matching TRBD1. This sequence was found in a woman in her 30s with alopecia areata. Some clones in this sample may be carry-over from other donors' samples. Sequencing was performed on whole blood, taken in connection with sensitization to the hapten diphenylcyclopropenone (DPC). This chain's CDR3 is CSVSTGKDEQYF. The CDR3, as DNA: TGCAGCGTTTCGACAGGGAAAGACGAGCAGTACTTC.